The T cell receptor beta chain under discussion was sequenced for a study of neoadjuvant nivolumab and ipilimumab in lung cancer (dated by TCRdb to about 2020). With respect to the entire study: In the NEOSTAR trial, nivolumab was administered intravenously at 3 mg/kg on days 1, 15 and 29, and the combination arm also received ipilimumab 1 mg/kg on day 1 only. Of the roughly 45 patients with operable NSCLC treated in the trial, approximately 23 were randomized to nivolumab monotherapy and 21 to nivolumab plus ipilimumab. Matched pretherapy and resected tumor pairs were analyzed from seven patients, of whom four had been treated with nivolumab and three with nivolumab plus ipilimumab. The study compared TCR repertoires in pretherapy (baseline) peripheral blood with TCR repertoires in tumors resected at surgery following neoadjuvant immune checkpoint blockade. The primary trial endpoint was the major pathologic response (MPR) rate in the intention-to-treat population in each study arm.

Points the paper makes about the study in general: No significant correlation was found between TCR clonality and pathologic tumor regression, and only a single major-pathologic-response sample was available for the analysis of TCR clonality versus pathologic tumor regression. A small number of samples was subjected to TCR sequencing. From pretherapy to surgery, tumor T-cell richness and clonality went up in three of three dual-therapy tumors, versus only two of four nivolumab-treated tumors. TCR richness in pretherapy blood showed a positive correlation with richness in tumors resected after neoadjuvant therapy (Spearman R of about 0.82). Greater TCR richness and clonality were observed in resected tumors than in tumor-adjacent uninvolved lung, and increases were observed in more dual-therapy-treated tumors.

Library preparation used the immunoSEQ multiplex PCR assay. In the paper's pipeline: Richness and clonality were used to summarize the repertoires, and clones that significantly expanded or contracted between pre- and post-therapy samples were identified. The source is immuneACCESS, and TCRdb retained only in-frame sequences with V and J called. Part of the clones is not carried over; for the studies checked, unresolved V genes explain less than half of this, and the remainder is unexplained. From that table come the V and J calls and clone size; the DNA was used to work out D and trimming. The sample yields about 20,000 clones; roughly three quarters were counted once. 6.5% to 9% of the sample rests with the top ten. This clone showed up just a few times. The target of this receptor is not known. Nothing much larger sits one base from this clone, and base qualities are not available. In light of the paper, this sample's time point label describes: at surgical resection after neoadjuvant nivolumab +/- ipilimumab. The samples were taken from NEOSTAR, a phase 2 randomized trial in operable NSCLC that tested neoadjuvant nivolumab or nivolumab plus ipilimumab, followed by surgery.

As encoded in the germline V gene, CDR1 is SGHTA while CDR2 is FQGNSA. V and J lose 3 bases and 2 bases, and a span of 15 bases separates them. Its CDR3 holds 16 amino acids, cysteine through phenylalanine. The sequence is cut down to CDR3 DNA, 48 bases in frame from base 1. Recombination connected TRBV7-2 to TRBJ2-3; the best D guess is TRBD2, with 6 bases matching. The receptor comes from an adult with non-small cell lung cancer. The input for sequencing was tumor tissue, taken after neoadjuvant nivolumab, alone or with ipilimumab, at or shortly before surgery. The CDR3 amino acid sequence is: CASSFRFGGNTDTQYF. The DNA is as follows: TGTGCCAGCAGCTTCCGTTTTGGGGGGAACACAGATACGCAGTATTTT.